The source of this T cell receptor (beta chain) is a study of glioma-infiltrating T cells. Study-level points and caveats: Gliomas, especially low-grade, showed above-expected tissue-blood divergence; non-neoplastic patients showed below. Very few CDR3 sequences were shared between tissue and blood.

A word on this clonotype: Its target is not known.

TCR alpha and beta CDR3 regions were amplified from RNA using iRepertoire nested multiplex PCR. Tissue mRNA or PBMC total RNA, about 85-400 ng, went into one-step reverse transcription and amplification. TCRdb called the multiplex PCR reads again in MiXCR, with one record for every CDR3 protein. In the table there are under 200,000 distinct CDR3 sequences, approximately 30% of which are singletons. Germline V gene data show CDR1 as MNHEY and CDR2 as SVGEGT. Trimming removed 2 bases at V and 5 bases at J, with 10 bases between. The CDR3 sequence is 14 residues long. This clonotype was sampled from a human donor with low-grade glioma or glioblastoma, undergoing nonglioma brain surgery, or in good health (not recorded which). The sequencing input was glioma tissue, nonneoplastic brain tissue, or PBMCs (not recorded which). V gene TRBV6-2 or TRBV6-3 combines with J gene TRBJ2-1; possible D gene TRBD2, 6 bases. Written as DNA, the CDR3 is TGTGCCAGCAGTTACAACCTAGCGCACAATGAGCAGTTCTTC. Protein product: CASSYNLAHNEQFF.